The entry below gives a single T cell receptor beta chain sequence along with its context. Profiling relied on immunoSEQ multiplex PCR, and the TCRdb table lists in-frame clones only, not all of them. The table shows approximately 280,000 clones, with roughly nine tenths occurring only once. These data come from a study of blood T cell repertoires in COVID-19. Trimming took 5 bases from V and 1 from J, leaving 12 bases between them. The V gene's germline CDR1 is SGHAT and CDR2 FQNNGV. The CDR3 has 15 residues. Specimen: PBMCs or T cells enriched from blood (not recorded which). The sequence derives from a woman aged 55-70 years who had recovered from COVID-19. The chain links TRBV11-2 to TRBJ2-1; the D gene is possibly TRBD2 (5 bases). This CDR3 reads CASSRVGGSYNEQFF. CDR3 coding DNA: TGTGCCAGCAGCCGCGTCGGCGGGTCCTACAATGAGCAGTTCTTC.